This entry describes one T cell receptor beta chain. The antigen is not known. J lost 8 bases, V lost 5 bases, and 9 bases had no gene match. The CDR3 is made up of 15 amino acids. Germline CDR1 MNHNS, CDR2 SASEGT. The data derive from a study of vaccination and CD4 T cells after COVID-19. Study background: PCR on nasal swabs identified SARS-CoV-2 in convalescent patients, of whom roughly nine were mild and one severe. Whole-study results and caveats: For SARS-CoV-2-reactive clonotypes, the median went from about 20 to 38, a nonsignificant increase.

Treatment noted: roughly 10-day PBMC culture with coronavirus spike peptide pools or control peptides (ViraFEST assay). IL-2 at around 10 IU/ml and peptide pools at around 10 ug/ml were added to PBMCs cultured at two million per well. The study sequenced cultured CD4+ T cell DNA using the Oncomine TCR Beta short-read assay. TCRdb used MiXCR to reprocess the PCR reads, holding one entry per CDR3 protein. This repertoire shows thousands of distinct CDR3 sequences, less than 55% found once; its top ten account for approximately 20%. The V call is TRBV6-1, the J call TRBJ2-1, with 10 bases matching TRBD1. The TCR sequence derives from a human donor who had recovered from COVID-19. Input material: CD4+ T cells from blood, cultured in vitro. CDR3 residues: CASSMSGTGVDEQFF. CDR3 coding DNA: TGTGCCAGCAGTATGTCCGGGACAGGGGTCGATGAGCAGTTCTTC.